This T cell receptor (beta chain) was identified in a study of naive and memory T cell subsets. This CDR3 region has 13 residues. The germline gives CDR1 LGHDT, CDR2 YNNKEL (reference sequence). Trimming removed 4 bases from V and 4 bases from J, with 9 bases in between. This clonotype was seen many times. An equimolar mix of two oligonucleotides served as the beta constant-region primer for TRBC1 and TRBC2. TCRdb used MiXCR to reprocess the UMI-ligation and nested PCR reads, holding one entry per CDR3 protein. This sample yields 150,000 or so distinct CDR3 sequences, of which approximately 17% are seen a single time; 0.14% belongs to the top ten.

This receptor was identified in a human donor in good health. The chain joins TRBV3-1 to TRBJ2-3; tentatively, D is TRBD2 (6 bases). The sequencing input was naive CD4+ T cells from blood. CDR3 coding DNA: TGTGCCAGCAGCCCGGCGGGGTCAGATACGCAGTATTTT. Translated, it gives CASSPAGSDTQYF.